Presented here are 17 T cell receptor beta chains from one specimen sequenced in a study of blood T cell repertoires in COVID-19 (dated by TCRdb to 2018 to 2020). The library relied on the immunoSEQ multiplex PCR assay. In TCRdb, the immuneACCESS table is reduced to in-frame sequences with V and J assigned. These tables do not hold every clone; where another copy was compared, an unresolved V gene accounts for under half, and the others remain unexplained. Counted in this sample were 470,000 or so clones; around 89% of them appeared once. Clones ranked in the top ten supply around 4.5% of the sample. The sample comprised peripheral blood. All receptors derive from a woman aged 30 to 39 with acute or convalescent COVID-19.

Remarks on this clone: Additional DNA sequences in this sample encode the identical CDR3. This chain uses TRBV29-1 with TRBJ1-1; D is undetermined. V lost 2 bases to trimming and J lost 6 bases, with 7 bases between them. The CDR3 has 11 amino acids. In germline, CDR1 is SQVTM, CDR2 ANQGSEA. For the CDR3, the DNA is TGCAGCGTTGAACCGGGGTCTGAAGCTTTCTTT. Translation: CSVEPGSEAFF.

The chain employs TRBV6-1 and TRBJ1-1; 8 bases fit TRBD1. V dropped 3 bases and J dropped 3; count of bases not matched to a gene: 12. The CDR3 has 17 residues. Germline assignment: CDR1 MNHNS and CDR2 SASEGT. The CDR3 loop is CASSDPRQGSRHTEAFF. The DNA for the CDR3 is TGTGCCAGCAGTGACCCTCGACAGGGGAGCAGGCACACTGAAGCTTTCTTT.

The chain is built from TRBV27 and TRBJ1-6, with D possibly matching TRBD1 (5 bases). The CDR3 loop spans 15 amino acids. V lost 6 bases to trimming and J lost 0 bases, with 9 bases between them. The germline V gene encodes CDR1 MNHEY and CDR2 SMNVEV (reference sequence). The CDR3 DNA reads as TGTGCCAGCAGGTCGCAGGGCTCCTATAATTCACCCCTCCACTTT. This codes for CASRSQGSYNSPLHF.

The genes are TRBV6-5 and TRBJ1-5; TRBD1 matches 8 bases. Germline loops: CDR1 MNHEY, CDR2 SVGAGI. This CDR3 is built from 12 residues. V lost 6 bases, J lost 9 bases, and 4 bases stayed unmatched. The CDR3 protein is CASRSTGGPQHF. In DNA form, the CDR3 reads TGTGCCAGCAGATCCACAGGGGGGCCCCAGCATTTT.

The genes are TRBV2 and TRBJ1-5; no reliable D call. The CDR3 spans 16 residues. V lost 2 bases and J lost 0, with 11 bases in between. Germline lookup yields CDR1 SNHLY and CDR2 FYNNEI. CDR3 amino acids: CASSERVSYSNQPQHF. Here the CDR3 DNA reads TGTGCCAGCAGTGAACGGGTATCCTATAGCAATCAGCCCCAGCATTTT.

The chain has TRBV9 and TRBJ2-1; TRBD2 aligns across 9 bases. In germline, CDR1 is SGDLS, CDR2 YYNGEE. V gave up 3 bases and J gave up 6 bases; unmatched junction bases: 7. This CDR3 is 15 amino acids long. The DNA of the CDR3 is TGTGCCAGCAGCGGGCGGTGGCGGGGGGGCAATGAGCAGTTCTTC. This sequence encodes CASSGRWRGGNEQFF.

The CDR3 sequence: CASSVGGQYTDTQYF. The DNA for the CDR3 is TGTGCCAGCAGCGTAGGAGGACAGTACACAGATACGCAGTATTTT. The chain recombines TRBV9 with TRBJ2-3; maybe TRBD1 (6 bases). The germline V and J ends were trimmed by 0 bases and 2 bases, with 10 bases remaining between them. The CDR3 extends over 15 amino acids. Germline lookup yields CDR1 SGDLS and CDR2 YYNGEE.

This chain links TRBV27 with TRBJ2-7; D possibly corresponds to TRBD1 (5 bases). V lost 2 bases to trimming and J lost 1 base, with 12 bases between them. This CDR3 is built from 15 residues. CDR1 and CDR2 (germline): MNHEY, SMNVEV (reference sequence). CDR3 amino acids: CASSLRAGQSYEQYF. The CDR3 DNA is TGTGCCAGCAGTTTAAGGGCAGGGCAGTCCTACGAGCAGTACTTC.

This clone has a count of ten or more. The chain recombines TRBV5-6 with TRBJ2-7, with a tentative D call TRBD1 (5 bases). The V gene lost 1 base and the J gene lost 3 bases, with 17 bases spanning the gap. Germline loops: CDR1 SGHDT, CDR2 YYEEEE. This CDR3 has 16 amino acids. The CDR3 nucleotides are TGTGCCAGCAGCTTGATTCATTCCCCAGACAGCTACGAGCAGTACTTC. This encodes CASSLIHSPDSYEQYF.

This chain links TRBV7-6 with TRBJ2-2, with TRBD2 matching 11 bases. Germline CDR1 is SGHVS and CDR2 is FNYEAQ. V dropped 2 bases and J dropped 1; count of bases not matched to a gene: 3. The CDR3 contains 17 residues. The CDR3 loop reads CASSLPTSGGNTGELFF. The DNA of the CDR3 is TGTGCCAGCAGCTTACCCACTAGCGGGGGGAACACCGGGGAGCTGTTTTTT.

About this clone itself: The junction departs from the called germline gene at one end, perhaps through a read error. The rearrangement uses TRBV20-1 and TRBJ1-2; 11 nucleotides align to TRBD1. This CDR3 spans 11 amino acids. In germline, CDR1 is DFQATT, CDR2 SNEGSKA (reference sequence). The CDR3 coding sequence is TGCAGTGCTTGGACAGGGGGCCGGGGCGCCTTC. This encodes CSAWTGGRGAF.

The DNA of the CDR3 is TGTGCCAGCAGCCGAGCGGGCTCTGGAAACACCATATATTTT. This sequence encodes CASSRAGSGNTIYF. This chain joins TRBV3-1 (or the pseudogene TRBV3-2) and TRBJ1-3; D is ambiguous. The germline V gene encodes CDR1 LGHDT and CDR2 YNNKEL (reference sequence). The germline V and J ends were trimmed by 4 bases and 0 bases, with 7 bases remaining between them. This CDR3 is built from 14 residues.

This clone was counted a few times. This chain joins TRBV25-1 and TRBJ1-4; D possibly corresponds to TRBD1 (5 bases). Germline lookup yields CDR1 MGHDK and CDR2 SYGVNS. The V end was cut by 6 bases, the J end by 5 bases, with 10 bases between. The CDR3 covers 13 residues. DNA for the CDR3: TGTGCCAGCAGGGGACTTTTGAATGAAAAACTGTTTTTT. Protein: CASRGLLNEKLFF.

The V call is TRBV6-6, the J call TRBJ1-5; D call uncertain. V lost 8 bases and J 1 base, leaving 18 bases between the germline ends. The V gene's germline CDR1 is MNHNY and CDR2 SVGAGI (reference sequence). This CDR3 is 16 amino acids long. CDR3 loop: CASGGGWGMSNQPQHF. The CDR3 nucleotides read TGTGCCAGCGGAGGCGGATGGGGAATGAGCAATCAGCCCCAGCATTTT.

The chain links TRBV6-5 to TRBJ2-3; maybe TRBD2 (7 bases). V was clipped by 8 bases and J by 5 bases, with 11 bases between them. The CDR3 sequence is 12 residues long. Germline loops: CDR1 MNHEY, CDR2 SVGAGI. The CDR3 region is CASGGARDTQYF. The CDR3 bases are TGTGCCAGCGGGGGGGCTCGAGATACGCAGTATTTT.

DNA for the CDR3: TGCGCCAGCAGCTTCCTAGCGGGGGGGAACACCGGGGAGCTGTTTTTT. Protein sequence: CASSFLAGGNTGELFF. The chain combines TRBV5-1 with TRBJ2-2, with 11 bases lining up with TRBD2. J gave up 1 base and V 2 bases, and 1 base lay outside the gene matches. This CDR3 contains 16 residues. CDR1 is SGHRS and CDR2 is YFSETQ in the germline V gene.

The chain is built from TRBV4-1 and TRBJ1-2; maybe TRBD1 (6 bases). This CDR3 comprises 14 residues. CDR1 is MGHRA, CDR2 YSYEKL, per germline. The V and J ends lost 1 base and 5 bases respectively, with 11 bases between them. This CDR3 is CASSQGAGDYGYTF. The CDR3 DNA reads TGCGCCAGCAGCCAAGGGGCAGGGGATTATGGCTACACCTTC.